This entry lists 12 T cell receptor beta chains sequenced from one sample in a study of T cell repertoires in cytomegalovirus infection. Their recognized antigens are unknown. TCRdb re-called the reads with MiXCR, one entry per CDR3 protein. The sample yields approximately 990,000 distinct CDR3 sequences, roughly 30% seen once. The sequencing here drew on cultured CD8+ T cells from PBMCs, taken from culture after CMV antigen stimulation. Receptor source: a human donor in good health (CMV status not recorded). Some clones in this sample may be carry-over from other donors' samples.

This clonotype appeared a few times. The V gene is TRBV7-9, the J gene TRBJ2-1; 7 nucleotides line up with TRBD1. CDR1 is SEHNR, CDR2 FQNEAQ, per germline (reference sequence). This CDR3 has 16 amino acids. V lost 2 bases to trimming and J lost 7 bases; unmatched junction nucleotides: 11. The CDR3 nucleotides read TGTGCCAGCAGCTTACCCTTAGGACAGGCATGGAATGAGCAGTTCTTC. Translating it yields CASSLPLGQAWNEQFF.

This clonotype was counted at least ten times. The chain combines TRBV7-2 with TRBJ2-1; 7 nucleotides align to TRBD2. There are 15 residues in the CDR3. Germline V gives CDR1 SGHTA, CDR2 FQGNSA. V lost 0 bases, J lost 8 bases, and 7 bases stayed unmatched. The CDR3 coding sequence is TGTGCCAGCAGCTTAGCGGGCGGGGGAGGGGATGAGCAGTTCTTC. Translation gives CASSLAGGGGDEQFF.

The count of this clonotype is one. The chain combines TRBV24-1 with TRBJ2-1; the match to TRBD2 covers 8 bases. This CDR3 is 18 amino acids long. V lost 3 bases and J lost 4; bases outside the gene matches: 13. CDR1 and CDR2 (germline): KGHDR, SFDVKD. The CDR3 sequence is CATSDGRGSGVIYNEQFF. The DNA for the CDR3 is TGTGCCACCAGTGATGGTCGTGGTAGCGGGGTCATTTACAATGAGCAGTTCTTC.

The chain recombines TRBV2 with TRBJ2-5, with 9 bases identical to TRBD2. The CDR3 runs 17 residues. V was pared by 4 bases and J by 2 bases, with 11 bases of the junction left unmatched. Per the germline V gene, CDR1 is SNHLY and CDR2 is FYNNEI. The CDR3 DNA sequence: TGTGCCAGCAGTGTTCCCGGGACTAGCAGGGGTCAAGAGACCCAGTACTTC. This encodes CASSVPGTSRGQETQYF.

The chain combines TRBV28 with TRBJ2-7; 11 nucleotides line up with TRBD1. Trimming removed 5 bases from V and 0 bases from J; junction bases left unmatched: 15. The CDR3 spans 19 residues. CDR1 and CDR2 from the germline V gene are MDHEN and SYDVKM. CDR3 protein: CASSISPGQGDIFSYEQYV. The CDR3 DNA reads as TGTGCCAGCAGTATATCACCGGGACAGGGGGATATTTTCTCCTACGAGCAGTACGTC.

V usage is TRBV11-3 and J usage is TRBJ2-7, with 12 bases lining up with TRBD1. The CDR3 consists of 16 residues. After removal of 1 base from V and 5 bases from J, the junction contained 6 bases not matched to a gene. Germline V lookup: CDR1 SGHNT, CDR2 YENEEA. CDR3: CASSLGGTGGIHEQYF. CDR3 DNA: TGTGCCAGCAGCTTAGGGGGGACAGGGGGCATCCACGAGCAGTACTTC.

The genes are TRBV6-2 or TRBV6-3 and TRBJ2-3; D remains unclear. V lost 7 bases and J 5 bases, leaving 16 bases between the germline ends. This CDR3 comprises 14 residues. Per the germline V gene, CDR1 is MNHEY and CDR2 is SVGEGT. In nucleotides, the CDR3 is TGTGCCAGCACCCGGGCCCCAACGAGAGATACGCAGTATTTT. It specifies CASTRAPTRDTQYF.

The chain is built from TRBV14 and TRBJ2-2, with a possible D match to TRBD1 (5 bases). Germline assignment: CDR1 SGHDN and CDR2 FVKESK. Trimming took off 4 bases at V and 3 bases at J, with 15 bases between the two ends. This CDR3 comprises 16 residues. The CDR3, as DNA: TGTGCCAGCAGCCCTTATAAGGACACTTACACCGGGGAGCTGTTTTTT. It is translated as CASSPYKDTYTGELFF.

This clonotype came up many times. This chain connects TRBV7-2 to TRBJ1-2, with D possibly TRBD1 on 5 matching bases. Trimming removed 0 bases at V and 4 bases at J, with 9 bases between. Germline CDR1 is SGHTA and CDR2 is FQGNSA. The CDR3 consists of 14 residues. CDR3 DNA: TGTGCCAGCAGCTTAGCGGGGGAGTTCTATGGCTACACCTTC. It is translated as CASSLAGEFYGYTF.

This clonotype occurred many times. The V call is TRBV7-9, the J call TRBJ2-7; D might be TRBD1 (5 bases). The V and J ends lost 5 bases and 2 bases respectively, with 10 bases between them. Per the germline V gene, CDR1 is SEHNR and CDR2 is FQNEAQ (reference sequence). The CDR3 runs 13 residues. CDR3 amino acids: CASSRDSTYEQYF. The CDR3 bases are TGTGCCAGCAGCCGCGACAGCACCTACGAGCAGTACTTC.

The chain combines TRBV10-3 with TRBJ2-7; tentative D call: TRBD1 (6 bases). CDR3 length equals 15 residues. V gave up 11 bases and J gave up 6 bases, with 26 bases separating them. Germline V gene lookup returns CDR1 ENHRY and CDR2 SYGVKD. This CDR3 reads CAYPGHLFSPGEQYV. The CDR3 nucleotides are TGTGCCTATCCGGGACATCTGTTTTCTCCTGGCGAGCAGTACGTC.

This clonotype was seen a few times. V gene TRBV9 combines with J gene TRBJ2-3; TRBD1 is a possible D gene (5 bases). This CDR3 contains 14 residues. Germline CDR1 and CDR2: SGDLS and YYNGEE. V was trimmed by 4 bases and J by 11 bases, leaving 20 bases between them. The CDR3 sequence is CASSPSRQSLWQYF. The CDR3 region has the DNA TGTGCCAGCAGCCCCTCCCGACAGTCCCTGTGGCAGTATTTT. Complete variable domain (other parts from reference TRBV9 and TRBJ2-3): DSGVTQTPKHLITATGQRVTLRCSPRSGDLSVYWYQQSLDQGLQFLIQYYNGEERAKGNILERFSAQQFPDLHSELNLSSLELGDSALYFCASSPSRQSLWQYFGPGTRLTVL.